The next 17 T cell receptor beta chains were all read from a single sample in a study of blood T cells in healthy people across ages. The authors ran a second PCR of roughly 6 to 12 cycles using a sample-barcoded 5' primer and a J-beta primer mix. A single record per CDR3 protein comes from TCRdb applying MiXCR to the 5' RACE reads. The data show about 640,000 distinct CDR3 sequences, approximately 59% seen once. Sequenced input: blood. The origin of the receptors is a man between 60 and 75 years old in good health.

The rearrangement joins TRBV7-8 to TRBJ2-7; TRBD2 is a possible D gene (6 bases). V dropped 1 base and J dropped 2 bases, with 12 bases sitting between them. From germline, CDR1 is SGHVS and CDR2 FQNEAQ. The CDR3 sequence is 15 residues long. CDR3 region: CASSLGSGRPYEQYF. CDR3 nucleotides: TGTGCCAGCAGCTTAGGGTCAGGGAGGCCCTACGAGCAGTACTTC.

This clonotype was counted a few times. This chain joins TRBV5-1 and TRBJ2-5, with a weak D call TRBD2 (5 bases). The CDR3 runs 15 residues. The ends were cut back, 0 bases at V and 5 bases at J, with 14 bases in the middle. The germline CDR1 and CDR2 sequences are SGHRS and YFSETQ. The chain's CDR3 is CASSLDPRSGETQYF. In DNA form, the CDR3 reads TGCGCCAGCAGCTTGGACCCCCGGTCGGGGGAGACCCAGTACTTC.

J is TRBJ2-3 and V is TRBV5-1; D perhaps matches TRBD1 (6 bases). CDR3 size: 14 residues. The V gene's germline CDR1 is SGHRS and CDR2 YFSETQ. The V end was cut by 4 bases, the J end by 2 bases, with 11 bases between. CDR3 bases: TGCGCCAGCAGCCCCGGACAGTTCACAGATACGCAGTATTTT. Amino acids: CASSPGQFTDTQYF. Using reference TRBV5-1 and TRBJ2-3 for the parts outside the CDR3, the full variable domain is KAGVTQTPRYLIKTRGQQVTLSCSPISGHRSVSWYQQTPGQGLQFLFEYFSETQRNKGNFPGRFSGRQFSNSRSEMNVSTLELGDSALYLCASSPGQFTDTQYFGPGTRLTVL.

The chain employs TRBV25-1 and TRBJ2-7; D perhaps matches TRBD2 (5 bases). The CDR3 extends over 11 amino acids. Trimming took off 5 bases at V and 7 bases at J, with 9 bases between the two ends. Germline lookup yields CDR1 MGHDK and CDR2 SYGVNS. The CDR3 DNA reads as TGTGCCAGCAGTCTAGCCCGTGAGCAGTACTTC. Residues: CASSLAREQYF.

This clonotype was recorded a few times. The chain recombines TRBV4-2 with TRBJ2-5; the D gene is possibly TRBD2 (6 bases). The CDR3 has 16 amino acids. Trimming pared 0 bases from V and 1 base from J, leaving 12 bases between. CDR1 is LGHNA and CDR2 is YNFKEQ in the germline V gene. CDR3 coding DNA: TGTGCCAGCAGCCAAGAATGGACGGGGGTCCAAGAGACCCAGTACTTC. Translating it yields CASSQEWTGVQETQYF.

This clonotype was observed a few times. This sequence joins TRBV6-5 and TRBJ1-2; perhaps TRBD1 as D (6 bases). CDR1 is MNHEY and CDR2 is SVGAGI in the germline V gene. CDR3 length equals 14 residues. Trimming removed 0 bases from V and 5 bases from J, with 10 bases in between. The CDR3 nucleotides are TGTGCCAGCAGTTACTCGAGAAGGGGGTATGGCTACACCTTC. Its protein product is CASSYSRRGYGYTF.

The chain employs TRBV20-1 and TRBJ2-1; TRBD2 aligns across 10 bases. There are 14 residues in the CDR3. V dropped 5 bases and J dropped 5; count of bases not matched to a gene: 6. Germline assignment: CDR1 DFQATT and CDR2 SNEGSKA (reference sequence). CDR3 region: CSAQTSGVDNEQFF. The CDR3 nucleotides read TGCAGTGCTCAAACTAGCGGGGTGGACAATGAGCAGTTCTTC.

On this clonotype: A read error may account for a junction end that differs from germline. The V and J genes are TRBV5-1 and TRBJ2-3; 7 bases line up with TRBD1. The CDR3 is 14 residues long. Germline CDR1 is SGHRS and CDR2 is YFSETQ. CDR3: CASSVDRSTDTQYF. In nucleotides, the CDR3 is TGTGCCAGCAGCGTGGACAGGTCCACAGATACGCAGTATTTT.

The J gene is TRBJ2-3, the V gene TRBV29-1; D ambiguous. The CDR3 length is 13 residues. Looked up from germline, CDR1 is SQVTM and CDR2 is ANQGSEA. V was cut by 7 bases and J by 4 bases, with 15 bases left in between. CDR3 sequence reads: CSDRTPLSDTQYF. CDR3 nucleotide sequence: TGCAGCGACCGGACCCCACTTTCAGATACGCAGTATTTT.

V usage is TRBV29-1 and J usage is TRBJ2-5; 8 nucleotides match TRBD1. The CDR3 is 15 amino acids. Germline values: CDR1 SQVTM, CDR2 ANQGSEA. The V gene end was trimmed by 0 bases and the J gene end by 5 bases; junction bases not matched to a gene: 8. This chain's CDR3 is CSVEDSQGADETQYF. For the CDR3, the DNA is TGCAGCGTTGAAGATTCCCAGGGGGCGGATGAGACCCAGTACTTC.

This chain connects TRBV18 to TRBJ1-4, with 9 bases that match TRBD1. The length of the CDR3 is 15 residues. With 3 bases clipped from V and 6 bases from J, the junction kept 5 bases outside the gene matches. Germline V gene lookup returns CDR1 KGHSH and CDR2 LQKENI. The CDR3 bases are TGTGCCAGCTCACCCCGATGGACAGGGGATGAAAAACTGTTTTTT. Translating gives CASSPRWTGDEKLFF.

The genes are TRBV20-1 and TRBJ2-1; TRBD2 matches at 12 bases. The CDR3 totals 17 residues. The germline gives CDR1 DFQATT, CDR2 SNEGSKA (reference sequence). The J segment lost 8 bases and the V segment lost 1 base, leaving 12 bases of the junction unmatched. The CDR3 region has the DNA TGCAGTGCTAGAGCCGGCGACCTAGCGGGGGGGCTCCATGAGCAGTTCTTC. Translation gives CSARAGDLAGGLHEQFF.

The table lists this clonotype with a count of one. The rearrangement uses TRBV7-2 and TRBJ2-3; possibly TRBD1 for D (6 bases). Germline values: CDR1 SGHTA, CDR2 FQGNSA. The V end lost 3 bases, the J end lost 4 bases, and 14 bases lay between the germline ends. The CDR3 is made up of 15 amino acids. The CDR3 reads CASSFGAGEPDTQYF. In DNA form, the CDR3 reads TGTGCCAGCAGCTTCGGGGCAGGGGAACCAGATACGCAGTATTTT.

As regards this clonotype: A much larger clonotype is one base distant, so this may be a read error. The CDR3 coding sequence is TGTGCCAGCGGCTCAAGGCCGGGGGGGCAAGGTGAGCAGTTCTTC. This translates into CASGSRPGGQGEQFF. The chain carries TRBV4-2 and TRBJ2-1; 8 bases agree with TRBD2. The CDR3 has 15 residues. J gave up 9 bases and V 8 bases, and 15 bases lay outside the gene matches. Germline CDR1 reads LGHNA; CDR2 reads YNFKEQ.

The V and J genes are TRBV20-1 and TRBJ1-2; D not certain. Germline assignment: CDR1 DFQATT and CDR2 SNEGSKA (reference sequence). CDR3 size: 15 residues. V was clipped by 0 bases and J by 4 bases, with 15 bases between them. The CDR3 DNA reads TGCAGTGCTAGAGATGTTAAGGGTGACGTCTATGGCTACACCTTC. This sequence encodes CSARDVKGDVYGYTF.

This clonotype was detected only a few times. The chain carries TRBV4-1 and TRBJ1-1; D perhaps matches TRBD1 (5 bases). Trimming left V 2 bases short and J 4 bases short, with 17 bases between. The CDR3 contains 16 residues. Germline CDR1 reads MGHRA; CDR2 reads YSYEKL. CDR3 sequence reads: CASSQTQGLSLTEAFF. The CDR3 DNA sequence: TGCGCCAGCAGCCAAACTCAGGGACTAAGTCTCACTGAAGCTTTCTTT.

The V call is TRBV20-1, the J call TRBJ2-3; D not resolved. Deletions cut 3 bases from V and 5 bases from J, with 6 bases between. There are 11 residues in the CDR3. Germline assignment: CDR1 DFQATT and CDR2 SNEGSKA (reference sequence). The CDR3 sequence: CSASPQDTQYF. The CDR3 nucleotides are TGCAGTGCTAGTCCCCAAGATACGCAGTATTTT.